A single sample gave rise to the 15 T cell receptor beta chains below, sequenced in a study of T-cell reconstitution after alpha-beta-depleted transplantation in children (dated by TCRdb to between 2015 and 2016). Library construction relied on PCR. The sample was run on an Illumina HiSeq 2500. TCR libraries were prepared with molecular barcoding, using unique molecular identifiers to normalize TCRbeta repertoire quantification. TCRdb reworked the public reads: Q25 trimming with fastp, MiXCR clone assembly, productive beta chains retained. Records with the same CDR3 protein are collapsed into one entry carrying the most frequent genes and DNA. The sample data list 190,000 or so distinct CDR3 sequences, and about 14% of these were observed just once. Jointly, the top ten make up around 13% of the sample. Sequences were derived from PBMCs from the stem cell graft donor, sampled from the stem cell graft. The receptors shown here come from a human donor who donated a stem cell graft to a child with acute lymphoblastic leukemia.

This chain connects TRBV7-2 to TRBJ2-3, with D tentatively TRBD2 (6 bases). The CDR3 has 14 residues. Germline loops: CDR1 SGHTA, CDR2 FQGNSA. Between the trimmed V and J ends, which lost 5 bases and 2 bases, there was a span of 11 bases. CDR3 sequence: CASSISGFTDTQYF. The CDR3 nucleotides are TGTGCCAGCAGCATTAGCGGTTTCACAGATACGCAGTATTTT.

This clonotype was detected many times. V gene TRBV6-5 combines with J gene TRBJ1-2, with 10 bases fitting TRBD1. CDR3 size: 15 residues. CDR1 MNHEY and CDR2 SVGAGI come from the germline V gene. With 0 bases clipped from V and 8 bases from J, the junction kept 6 bases outside the gene matches. The CDR3 DNA reads as TGTGCCAGCAGTTACTCGAGGACAGGGGGTGTAGGCTACACCTTC. It encodes CASSYSRTGGVGYTF.

This clonotype was detected a few times. The chain couples TRBV6-2 or TRBV6-3 to TRBJ2-7; D is ambiguous. Per the germline V gene, CDR1 is MNHEY and CDR2 is SVGEGT. There are 13 residues in the CDR3. Trimming pared 4 bases from V and 3 bases from J, leaving 10 bases between. The CDR3 sequence is CASSSRPFYEQYF. The CDR3 region has the DNA TGTGCCAGCAGTTCCCGCCCTTTCTACGAGCAGTACTTC.

This clonotype has a count of ten or more. The V and J genes are TRBV10-3 and TRBJ2-1; D gene unclear. V lost 6 bases and J lost 9, with 12 bases in between. In germline, CDR1 is ENHRY, CDR2 SYGVKD. This CDR3 is 12 amino acids long. Here the CDR3 reads CAISNGGGEQFF. The CDR3 bases are TGTGCCATCAGCAATGGTGGTGGTGAGCAGTTCTTC.

This clonotype came up a few times. CDR3 loop: CASSYSSRRDTQYF. The CDR3 DNA reads as TGTGCCAGCAGTTACTCGAGCCGTAGGGATACGCAGTATTTT. The chain employs TRBV6-5 and TRBJ2-3; the D is unclear. CDR3 size: 14 residues. Trimming stripped 0 bases from V and 6 bases from J, with 10 bases between. CDR1 is MNHEY, CDR2 SVGAGI, per germline.

This chain uses TRBV21-1 with TRBJ2-5; TRBD1 is taken as the D call from the table, unchecked against the DNA. TRBV21-1 represents a pseudogene. This CDR3 contains 19 residues. The CDR3, as DNA: TGTGCCAGCAGCAAAGTCCCGGACAGGGTGGCGTCCTCCCAAGAGACCCAGTACTTC. As protein: CASSKVPDRVASSQETQYF.

The sample holds many counts of this clonotype. The V and J genes are TRBV28 and TRBJ2-1; TRBD1 matches at 8 bases. V lost 4 bases and J lost 2; bases outside the gene matches: 10. Germline lookup yields CDR1 MDHEN and CDR2 SYDVKM. This CDR3 region has 17 residues. The CDR3 here is CASSSVPQGGPYNEQFF. The CDR3, as DNA: TGTGCCAGCAGTTCCGTGCCACAGGGGGGCCCCTACAATGAGCAGTTCTTC.

In this sample, this clonotype turned up many times. V gene TRBV15 combines with J gene TRBJ2-1; D unclear. Trimming left V 0 bases short and J 7 bases short, with 10 bases between. The CDR3 has 14 amino acids. The germline V gene has CDR1 LNHNV and CDR2 YYDKDF (reference sequence). The CDR3: CATSRDPGLNEQFF. DNA of the CDR3: TGTGCCACCAGCAGAGATCCGGGTTTGAATGAGCAGTTCTTC.

Only a few counts were recorded for this clonotype. The gene calls are TRBV29-1 and TRBJ2-3; D is unresolved. This CDR3 has 14 amino acids. Trimming cost V 3 bases and J 6 bases, with 16 bases left between them. Germline V CDR1 and CDR2: SQVTM, ANQGSEA. The CDR3 coding sequence is TGCAGCGTTGAGACGGGCCCCCGTGGCGATACGCAGTATTTT. It encodes CSVETGPRGDTQYF.

This clonotype was found many times. This chain links TRBV20-1 with TRBJ2-7, with 8 nucleotides matching TRBD1. The CDR3 totals 15 residues. The V and J ends lost 0 bases and 5 bases, in that order; junction bases with no gene match: 9. The germline V gene has CDR1 DFQATT and CDR2 SNEGSKA (reference sequence). The CDR3 nucleotides read TGCAGTGCTAGAGACCCCGGGCAGGGGGCCCACGAGCAGTACTTC. Translation: CSARDPGQGAHEQYF.

Concerning this clonotype: A much larger clone lies a single base off, so this may be a read error. The chain joins TRBV12-3 or TRBV12-4 to TRBJ1-1, with D unresolved. The CDR3 covers 13 residues. The CDR3: CASSTTPRTEVFF. The CDR3 coding sequence is TGTGCCAGCAGTACGACGCCACGGACTGAAGTTTTCTTT.

This clonotype occurred many times. The CDR3 reads CASSFTASYEQYF. In DNA, the CDR3 is TGCGCCAGCAGCTTTACAGCCTCCTACGAGCAGTACTTC. The chain joins TRBV5-1 to TRBJ2-7; D is uncertain. The V gene lost 2 bases and the J gene lost 0 bases, with 6 bases spanning the gap. Germline CDR1 reads SGHRS; CDR2 reads YFSETQ. This CDR3 is 13 amino acids long.

Of note for this clonotype: One end of the junction varies from germline; a read error may be responsible. The chain is built from TRBV20-1 and TRBJ2-2; 10 bases line up with TRBD2. This CDR3 contains 16 residues. Germline V gene data show CDR1 as DFQATT and CDR2 as SNEGSKA (reference sequence). CDR3 DNA: TGCTGTGCTAGAGTAAGCGGGAGGGCGAACACCGGGGAGCTGTTTTTT. Translation: CCARVSGRANTGELFF.

This clonotype was observed many times. V is TRBV12-3 or TRBV12-4 and J is TRBJ1-1; D possibly corresponds to TRBD1 (6 bases). V gave up 5 bases and J gave up 2 bases, with 15 bases separating them. CDR3 length equals 15 residues. The CDR3 DNA sequence: TGTGCCAGCAGTCCGGACAGCCCGAGAAACACTGAAGCTTTCTTT. Translated: CASSPDSPRNTEAFF.

Comments on this clonotype: A much larger clonotype is one base distant, so this may be a read error. The chain links TRBV20-1 to TRBJ2-7; D is perhaps TRBD1 (6 bases). Trimming removed 6 bases at V and 7 bases at J, with 22 bases between. The CDR3 consists of 14 residues. CDR1 and CDR2 (germline): DFQATT, SNEGSKA (reference sequence). The CDR3 DNA sequence: TGCAGTGCCAATCTGAGGCCAGGGGTTCATGAGCAGTACTTC. This translates into CSANLRPGVHEQYF.